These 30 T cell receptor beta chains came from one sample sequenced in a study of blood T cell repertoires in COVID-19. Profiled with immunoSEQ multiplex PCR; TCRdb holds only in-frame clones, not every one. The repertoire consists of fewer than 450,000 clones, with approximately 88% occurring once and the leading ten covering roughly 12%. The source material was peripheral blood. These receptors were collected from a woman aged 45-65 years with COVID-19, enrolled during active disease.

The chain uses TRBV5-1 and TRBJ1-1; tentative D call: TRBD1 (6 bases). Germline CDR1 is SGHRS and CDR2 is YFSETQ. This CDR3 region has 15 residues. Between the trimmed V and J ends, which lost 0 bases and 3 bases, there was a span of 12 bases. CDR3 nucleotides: TGCGCCAGCAGCTTGGATACAGGGTCGGACACTGAAGCTTTCTTT. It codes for CASSLDTGSDTEAFF.

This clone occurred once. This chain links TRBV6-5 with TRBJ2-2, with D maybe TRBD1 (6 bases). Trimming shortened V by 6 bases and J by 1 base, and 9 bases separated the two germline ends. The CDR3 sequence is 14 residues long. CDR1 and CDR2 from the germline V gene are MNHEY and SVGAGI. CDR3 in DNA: TGTGCCAGCAGGAGGGGACAGAACACCGGGGAGCTGTTTTTT. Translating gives CASRRGQNTGELFF.

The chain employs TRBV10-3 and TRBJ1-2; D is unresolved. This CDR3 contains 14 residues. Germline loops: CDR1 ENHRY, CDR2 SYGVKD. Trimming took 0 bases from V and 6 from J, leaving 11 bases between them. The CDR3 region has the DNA TGTGCCATCAGTGAGTCCGCGGAATGGGATGGCTACACCTTC. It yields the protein CAISESAEWDGYTF.

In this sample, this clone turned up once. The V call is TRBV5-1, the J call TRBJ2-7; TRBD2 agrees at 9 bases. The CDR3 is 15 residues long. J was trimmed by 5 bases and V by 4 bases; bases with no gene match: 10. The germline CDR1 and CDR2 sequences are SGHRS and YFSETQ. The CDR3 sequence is CASSPRKRGAHEQYF. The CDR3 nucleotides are TGCGCCAGCAGCCCTCGGAAGCGGGGGGCCCACGAGCAGTACTTC.

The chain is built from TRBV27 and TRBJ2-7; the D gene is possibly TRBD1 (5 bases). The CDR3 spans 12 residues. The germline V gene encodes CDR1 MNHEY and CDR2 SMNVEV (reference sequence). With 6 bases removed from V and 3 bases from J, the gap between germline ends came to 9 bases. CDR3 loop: CASRGRDYEQYF. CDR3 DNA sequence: TGTGCCAGCAGGGGCAGGGACTACGAGCAGTACTTC.

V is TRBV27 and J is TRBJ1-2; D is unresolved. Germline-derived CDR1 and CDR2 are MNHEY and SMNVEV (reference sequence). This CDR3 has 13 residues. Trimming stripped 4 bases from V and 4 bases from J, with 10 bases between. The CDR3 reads CASSSSDFYGYTF. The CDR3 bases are TGTGCCAGCAGTTCCTCAGACTTCTATGGCTACACCTTC.

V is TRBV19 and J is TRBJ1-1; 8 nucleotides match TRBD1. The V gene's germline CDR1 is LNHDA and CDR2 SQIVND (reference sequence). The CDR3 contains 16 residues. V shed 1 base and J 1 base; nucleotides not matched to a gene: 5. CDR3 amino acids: CASSIVGQGRNTEAFF. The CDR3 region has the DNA TGTGCCAGTAGTATAGTCGGACAGGGACGGAACACTGAAGCTTTCTTT.

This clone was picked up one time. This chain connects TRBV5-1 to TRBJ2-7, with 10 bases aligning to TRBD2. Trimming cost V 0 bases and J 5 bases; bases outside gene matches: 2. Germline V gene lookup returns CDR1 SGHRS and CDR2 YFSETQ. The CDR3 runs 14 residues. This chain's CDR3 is CASSLASGGDEQYF. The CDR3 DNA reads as TGCGCCAGCAGCTTGGCCAGCGGGGGGGACGAGCAGTACTTC.

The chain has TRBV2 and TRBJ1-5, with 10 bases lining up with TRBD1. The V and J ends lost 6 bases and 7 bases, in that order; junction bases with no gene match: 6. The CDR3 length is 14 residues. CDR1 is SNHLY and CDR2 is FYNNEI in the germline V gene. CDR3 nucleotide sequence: TGTGCCAGCAGGGGGACAGGGGAGGTGCAGCCCCAGCATTTT. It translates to CASRGTGEVQPQHF.

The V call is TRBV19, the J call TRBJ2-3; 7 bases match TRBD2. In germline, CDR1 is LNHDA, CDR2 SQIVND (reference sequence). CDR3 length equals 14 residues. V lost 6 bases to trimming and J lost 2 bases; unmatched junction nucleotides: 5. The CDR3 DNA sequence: TGTGCCAGTAGGCCAGCGGGGAACACAGATACGCAGTATTTT. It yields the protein CASRPAGNTDTQYF.

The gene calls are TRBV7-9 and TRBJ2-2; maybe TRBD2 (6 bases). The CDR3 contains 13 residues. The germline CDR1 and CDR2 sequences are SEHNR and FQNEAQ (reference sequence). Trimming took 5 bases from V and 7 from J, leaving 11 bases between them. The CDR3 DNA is TGTGCCAGCAGCAACGGGGGTGGCGGGGAGCTGTTTTTT. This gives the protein CASSNGGGGELFF.

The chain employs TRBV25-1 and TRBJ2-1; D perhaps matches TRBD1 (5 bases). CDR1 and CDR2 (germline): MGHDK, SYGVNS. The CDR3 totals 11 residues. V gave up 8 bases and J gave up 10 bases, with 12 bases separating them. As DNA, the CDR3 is TGTGCCAGCCAGATAGGGGTGGAGCAGTTCTTC. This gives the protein CASQIGVEQFF.

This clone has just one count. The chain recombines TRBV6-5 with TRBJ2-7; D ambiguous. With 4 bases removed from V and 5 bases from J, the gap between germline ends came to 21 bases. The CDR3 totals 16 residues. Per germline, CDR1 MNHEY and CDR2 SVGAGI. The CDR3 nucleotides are TGTGCCAGCAGTTCACACTCTCCGCGACATGCCAACGAGCAGTACTTC. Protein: CASSSHSPRHANEQYF.

The CDR3 DNA follows: TGTGCCAGCAGCTCGCGACTCCACTCAGATACGCAGTATTTT. Translating it yields CASSSRLHSDTQYF. J is TRBJ2-3 and V is TRBV7-3; D unresolved. The CDR3 extends over 14 amino acids. CDR1 SGHTA and CDR2 FQGTGA come from the germline V gene. V lost 4 bases and J 4 bases, leaving 12 bases between the germline ends.

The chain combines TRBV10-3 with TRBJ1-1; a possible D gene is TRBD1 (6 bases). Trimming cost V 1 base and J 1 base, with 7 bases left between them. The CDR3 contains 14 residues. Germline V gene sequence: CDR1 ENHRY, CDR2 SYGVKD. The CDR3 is CAISELGGNTEAFF. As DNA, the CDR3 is TGTGCCATCAGTGAGTTAGGGGGGAACACTGAAGCTTTCTTT.

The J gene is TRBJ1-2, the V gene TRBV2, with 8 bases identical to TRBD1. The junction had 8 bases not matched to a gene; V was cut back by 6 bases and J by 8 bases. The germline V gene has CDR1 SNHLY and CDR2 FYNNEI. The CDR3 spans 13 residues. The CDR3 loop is CASSGQGLKGYTF. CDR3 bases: TGTGCCAGCAGCGGACAGGGCCTAAAGGGCTACACCTTC.

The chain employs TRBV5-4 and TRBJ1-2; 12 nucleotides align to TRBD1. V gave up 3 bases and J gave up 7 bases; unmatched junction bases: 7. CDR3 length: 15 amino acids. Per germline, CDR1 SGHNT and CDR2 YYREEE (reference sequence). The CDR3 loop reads CASSSAGTGGLGYTF. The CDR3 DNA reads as TGTGCCAGCAGCTCAGCCGGGACAGGGGGCCTTGGCTACACCTTC.

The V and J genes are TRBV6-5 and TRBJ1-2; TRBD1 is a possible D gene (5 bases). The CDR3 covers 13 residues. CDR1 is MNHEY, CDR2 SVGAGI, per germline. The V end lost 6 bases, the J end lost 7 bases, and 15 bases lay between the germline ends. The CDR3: CASSLSIGGGYTF. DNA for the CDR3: TGTGCCAGCAGCCTTTCAATCGGGGGTGGCTACACCTTC.

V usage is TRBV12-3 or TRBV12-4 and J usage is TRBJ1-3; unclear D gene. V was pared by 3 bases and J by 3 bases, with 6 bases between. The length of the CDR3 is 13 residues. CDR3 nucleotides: TGTGCCAGCAGTTTCGGGGTTGGAAACACCATATATTTT. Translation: CASSFGVGNTIYF.

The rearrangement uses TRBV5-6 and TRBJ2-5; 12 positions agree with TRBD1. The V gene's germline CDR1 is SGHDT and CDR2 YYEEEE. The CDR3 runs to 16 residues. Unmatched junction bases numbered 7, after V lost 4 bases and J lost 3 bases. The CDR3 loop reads CASSGTGGWLEETQYF. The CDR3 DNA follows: TGTGCCAGCAGCGGGACAGGGGGCTGGCTTGAAGAGACCCAGTACTTC.

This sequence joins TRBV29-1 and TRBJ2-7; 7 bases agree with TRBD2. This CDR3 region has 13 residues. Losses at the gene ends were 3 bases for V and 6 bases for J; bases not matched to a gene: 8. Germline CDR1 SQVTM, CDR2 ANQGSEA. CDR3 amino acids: CSVDSPGGFEQYF. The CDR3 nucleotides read TGCAGCGTTGATAGTCCGGGGGGATTCGAGCAGTACTTC.

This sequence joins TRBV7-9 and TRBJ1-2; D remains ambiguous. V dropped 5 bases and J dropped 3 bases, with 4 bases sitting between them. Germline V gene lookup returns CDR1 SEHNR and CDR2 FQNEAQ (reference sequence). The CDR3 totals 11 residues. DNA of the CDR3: TGTGCCAGCAGCGCGTACTATGGCTACACCTTC. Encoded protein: CASSAYYGYTF.

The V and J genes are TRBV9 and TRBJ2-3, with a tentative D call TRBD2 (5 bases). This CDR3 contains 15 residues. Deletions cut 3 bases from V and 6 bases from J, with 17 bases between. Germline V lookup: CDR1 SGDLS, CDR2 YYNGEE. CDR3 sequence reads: CASSASPGVRDTQYF. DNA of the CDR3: TGTGCCAGCAGCGCTTCGCCCGGGGTAAGGGATACGCAGTATTTT.

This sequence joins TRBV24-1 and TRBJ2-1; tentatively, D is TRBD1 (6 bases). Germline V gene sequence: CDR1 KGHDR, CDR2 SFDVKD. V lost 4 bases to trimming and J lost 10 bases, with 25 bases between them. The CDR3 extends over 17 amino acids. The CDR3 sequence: CATSDPRRNTGLGEQFF. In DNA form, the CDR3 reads TGTGCCACCAGTGACCCTCGAAGGAACACAGGGCTGGGGGAGCAGTTCTTC.

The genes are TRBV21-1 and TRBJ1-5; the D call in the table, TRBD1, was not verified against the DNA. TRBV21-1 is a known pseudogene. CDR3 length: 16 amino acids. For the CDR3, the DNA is TGTGCCAGCAGAACGGACAGGGGTAGTGACAATCAGCCCCAGCATTTT. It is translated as CASRTDRGSDNQPQHF.

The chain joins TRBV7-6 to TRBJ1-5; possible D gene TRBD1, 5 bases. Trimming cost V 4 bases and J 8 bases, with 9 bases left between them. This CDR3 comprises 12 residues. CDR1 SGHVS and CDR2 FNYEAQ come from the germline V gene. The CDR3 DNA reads TGTGCCAGCAGCTCCTTAGGGGAGCCCCAGCATTTT. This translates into CASSSLGEPQHF.

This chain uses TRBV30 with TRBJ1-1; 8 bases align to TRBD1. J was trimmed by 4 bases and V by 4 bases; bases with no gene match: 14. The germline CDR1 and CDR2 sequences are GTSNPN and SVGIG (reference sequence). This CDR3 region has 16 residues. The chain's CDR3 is CAWNWGQGAFGTEAFF. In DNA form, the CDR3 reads TGTGCCTGGAATTGGGGGCAGGGGGCCTTTGGCACTGAAGCTTTCTTT.

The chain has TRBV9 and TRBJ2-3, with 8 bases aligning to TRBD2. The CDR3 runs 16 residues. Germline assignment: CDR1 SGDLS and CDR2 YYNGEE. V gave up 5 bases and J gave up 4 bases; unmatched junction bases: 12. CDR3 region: CASSDSGTSLPDTQYF. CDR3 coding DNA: TGTGCCAGCAGTGACTCCGGGACTAGTCTACCAGATACGCAGTATTTT.

Here the CDR3 reads CASSLKLAGTDTQYF. For the CDR3, the DNA is TGCGCCAGCAGCTTGAAACTGGCGGGCACAGATACGCAGTATTTT. The chain couples TRBV5-1 to TRBJ2-3; D not resolved. In germline, CDR1 is SGHRS, CDR2 YFSETQ. The CDR3 totals 15 residues. Trimming took off 1 base at V and 1 base at J, with 10 bases between the two ends.

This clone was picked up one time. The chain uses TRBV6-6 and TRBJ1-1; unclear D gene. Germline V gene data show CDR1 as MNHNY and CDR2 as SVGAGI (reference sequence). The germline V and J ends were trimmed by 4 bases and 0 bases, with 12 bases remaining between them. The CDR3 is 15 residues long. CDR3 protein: CASSSLPGMNTEAFF. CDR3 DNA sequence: TGTGCCAGCAGTTCTCTCCCGGGGATGAACACTGAAGCTTTCTTT.